This is a list of T cell receptor beta chains from one sample in a study of spatial heterogeneity in lung cancer. TCRdb re-called the 5' RACE reads with MiXCR, one entry per CDR3 protein. This table has some 85,000 distinct CDR3 sequences, roughly a fifth appearing once. Here the sequenced sample was PBMCs, taken at surgery. These receptor sequences come from a male donor with early-stage non-small cell lung cancer. The conserved cysteine and the conserved F or W are not part of the CDR3 here. D genes are given only for firm matches. Some rows have no size entry. The others give once, few or many, or a class for an expanded clone.

D gene | clone size | V gene | CDR3 protein
NA | few | TRBV6-2/TRBV6-3 | ASSAPPGDSNQH
NA | few | TRBV7-2 | ASSLQRDTYEKLF
NA | NA | TRBV11-2 | ASSLGVNTDTQY
NA | NA | TRBV19 | ASSILGQSTDTQY
NA | few | TRBV20-1 | SARVGAGYNSPLH
NA | NA | TRBV7-2 | ASSGAVKGGQY
NA | NA | TRBV15 | ATSRDPPFQY
TRBD2 | NA | TRBV15 | ATSAGLAGSETQY
TRBD1 | NA | TRBV6-2/TRBV6-3 | ASSDPRDSDGNTIY
TRBD1 | few | TRBV15 | ATSRDGTGGQPQH
TRBD1 | many | TRBV20-1 | SARARDREYQPQH